These 31 T cell receptor beta chains share one sample of origin, sequenced in a study of CD8+ T cells in alopecia areata. In each case, RNA was isolated and then reverse transcribed into cDNA as the sequencing template. Measured with immunoSEQ multiplex PCR; TCRdb has only the in-frame clones, and not every one. This sample has more than 200,000 clones, with approximately 45% found just once. Treatment in this sample: oral pan-JAK inhibitor, 5-10 mg twice daily. Here the sequenced sample was CD4+ T cells sorted from blood, taken at approximately week 39, from a patient treated with tofacitinib. The receptors shown here come from a human donor with alopecia areata.

V and J are TRBV25-1 and TRBJ2-7; D remains unclear. CDR1 and CDR2 (germline): MGHDK, SYGVNS. The CDR3 contains 13 residues. Trimming shortened V by 3 bases and J by 6 bases, and 12 bases separated the two germline ends. CDR3 protein: CASSDYRFGEQYF. For the CDR3, the DNA is TGTGCCAGCAGTGACTACCGATTTGGCGAGCAGTACTTC.

The V and J genes are TRBV7-7 and TRBJ2-2; D is unresolved. The CDR3 contains 14 residues. V dropped 2 bases and J dropped 3 bases, with 7 bases sitting between them. Germline V gene data show CDR1 as SSHAT and CDR2 as FNYEAQ (reference sequence). As DNA, the CDR3 is TGTGCCAGCAGCTTAACTTTGCACACCGGGGAGCTGTTTTTT. This encodes CASSLTLHTGELFF.

V and J are TRBV25-1 and TRBJ2-1; TRBD2 matches 15 bases. The CDR3 has 18 amino acids. Germline V gene sequence: CDR1 MGHDK, CDR2 SYGVNS. The junction had 6 bases not matched to a gene; V was cut back by 4 bases and J by 2 bases. Here the CDR3 reads CASSVPGLAGGAYNEQFF. CDR3 DNA: TGTGCCAGCAGTGTCCCGGGACTAGCGGGAGGAGCCTACAATGAGCAGTTCTTC.

This clone turned up a few times. The V gene is TRBV15, the J gene TRBJ1-2, with D tentatively TRBD1 (6 bases). Germline loops: CDR1 LNHNV, CDR2 YYDKDF (reference sequence). Trimming stripped 3 bases from V and 6 bases from J, with 17 bases between. This CDR3 contains 15 residues. In DNA, the CDR3 is TGTGCCACCAGCAGTTATCCACAGGGAATGGATGGCTACACCTTC. It encodes CATSSYPQGMDGYTF.

The gene calls are TRBV5-1 and TRBJ2-7; 11 bases align to TRBD2. With 3 bases clipped from V and 4 bases from J, the junction kept 9 bases outside the gene matches. The CDR3 spans 16 residues. Germline lookup yields CDR1 SGHRS and CDR2 YFSETQ. CDR3 region: CASSSSVGTSGYEQYF. CDR3 in DNA: TGCGCCAGCAGCTCGTCGGTGGGGACTAGCGGATACGAGCAGTACTTC.

The chain employs TRBV7-9 and TRBJ1-2, with D unresolved. Germline lookup yields CDR1 SEHNR and CDR2 FQNEAQ (reference sequence). CDR3 length: 11 residues. The V and J ends lost 8 bases and 5 bases respectively, with 9 bases between them. CDR3 protein: CASLGGYGYTF. The CDR3 DNA reads as TGTGCCAGCCTCGGAGGGTATGGCTACACCTTC.

The J gene is TRBJ1-5, the V gene TRBV29-1, with D unresolved. The CDR3 covers 13 residues. Germline V CDR1 and CDR2: SQVTM, ANQGSEA. Trimming took 4 bases from V and 0 from J, leaving 7 bases between them. For the CDR3, the DNA is TGCAGCGTTGTCGGAGATAGCAATCAGCCCCAGCATTTT. It encodes CSVVGDSNQPQHF.

This clone was seen a few times. The chain recombines TRBV18 with TRBJ1-2, with D maybe TRBD1 (5 bases). Trimming stripped 6 bases from V and 4 bases from J, with 18 bases between. The CDR3 has 15 amino acids. Germline V gene sequence: CDR1 KGHSH, CDR2 LQKENI. The DNA for the CDR3 is TGTGCCAGCTCGAAGGCACAGGAGACCACCTATGGCTACACCTTC. Translating gives CASSKAQETTYGYTF.

The V and J genes are TRBV9 and TRBJ1-2, with 8 bases matching TRBD1. This CDR3 is built from 13 residues. Losses at the gene ends were 1 base for V and 8 bases for J; bases not matched to a gene: 4. Germline CDR1 reads SGDLS; CDR2 reads YYNGEE. CDR3: CASSVRQGRGYTF. In DNA form, the CDR3 reads TGTGCCAGCAGCGTAAGACAGGGGAGGGGCTACACCTTC.

This clone came up a few times. This rearrangement joins TRBV29-1 to TRBJ1-2; 9 bases align to TRBD1. The V gene end was trimmed by 5 bases and the J gene end by 6 bases; junction bases not matched to a gene: 7. Per germline, CDR1 SQVTM and CDR2 ANQGSEA. The CDR3 runs 13 residues. CDR3: CSVRGQGVHGYTF. The CDR3 DNA is TGCAGCGTTCGGGGACAGGGTGTTCATGGCTACACCTTC.

Remarks on this clone: Additional DNA sequences in this sample encode the identical CDR3. This chain joins TRBV4-1 and TRBJ1-1, with unresolved D. Germline V lookup: CDR1 MGHRA, CDR2 YSYEKL. Trimming removed 1 base at V and 0 bases at J, with 6 bases between. There are 14 residues in the CDR3. Written as DNA, the CDR3 is TGCGCCAGCAGCCAAGTCGGGATGAACACTGAAGCTTTCTTT. The encoded protein is CASSQVGMNTEAFF.

A few counts support this clone. This sample also contains other DNA sequences that code for the same CDR3. The V gene is TRBV6-6, the J gene TRBJ1-5; D is unclear. V lost 0 bases, J lost 0 bases, and 3 bases lay in between. In germline, CDR1 is MNHNY, CDR2 SVGAGI (reference sequence). CDR3 size: 14 residues. CDR3 in amino acids: CASSYSNSNQPQHF. The CDR3 DNA is TGTGCCAGCAGTTACTCGAATAGCAATCAGCCCCAGCATTTT.

CDR3 loop: CASRLEAGSGEQYF. CDR3 coding DNA: TGCGCCAGCAGGTTAGAAGCGGGATCGGGCGAGCAGTACTTC. V and J are TRBV5-1 and TRBJ2-7; TRBD2 aligns across 7 bases. After removal of 5 bases from V and 6 bases from J, the junction contained 11 bases not matched to a gene. The CDR3 runs 14 residues. The germline V gene encodes CDR1 SGHRS and CDR2 YFSETQ. The variable domain in full, completed from reference TRBV5-1 and TRBJ2-7, reads KAGVTQTPRYLIKTRGQQVTLSCSPISGHRSVSWYQQTPGQGLQFLFEYFSETQRNKGNFPGRFSGRQFSNSRSEMNVSTLELGDSALYLCASRLEAGSGEQYFGPGTRLTVT.

The rearrangement links TRBV6-1 to TRBJ1-2; 8 nucleotides align to TRBD1. This CDR3 has 16 amino acids. V trimming: 4 bases; J trimming: 3 bases; junction bases outside the gene matches: 10. Germline CDR1 and CDR2: MNHNS and SASEGT. CDR3 in amino acids: CASSGGSRGQDYGYTF. CDR3 coding DNA: TGTGCCAGCAGTGGGGGATCCAGGGGGCAAGACTATGGCTACACCTTC.

The chain carries TRBV6-1 and TRBJ2-5; D not resolved. V lost 4 bases and J 4 bases, leaving 10 bases between the germline ends. The CDR3 spans 13 residues. Germline-derived CDR1 and CDR2 are MNHNS and SASEGT. As DNA, the CDR3 is TGTGCCAGCAGTGTCAAATGGGGAGAGACCCAGTACTTC. It specifies CASSVKWGETQYF.

This clone was counted between two and nine times. The chain employs TRBV28 and TRBJ1-5; D unresolved. CDR3 length equals 13 residues. From germline, CDR1 is MDHEN and CDR2 SYDVKM. The V gene lost 3 bases and the J gene lost 4 bases, with 7 bases spanning the gap. The CDR3 DNA reads as TGTGCCAGCAGTTTTGCGGGGAATCAGCCCCAGCATTTT. The encoded protein is CASSFAGNQPQHF. Together with reference TRBV28 and TRBJ1-5, the CDR3 gives the full variable domain: DVKVTQSSRYLVKRTGEKVFLECVQDMDHENMFWYRQDPGLGLRLIYFSYDVKMKEKGDIPEGYSVSREKKERFSLILESASTNQTSMYLCASSFAGNQPQHFGDGTRLSIL.

This clone was seen more than once but under ten times. The rearrangement joins TRBV29-1 to TRBJ2-5, with 9 bases aligning to TRBD1. The CDR3 consists of 14 residues. Germline V gives CDR1 SQVTM, CDR2 ANQGSEA. V lost 5 bases and J lost 2; bases outside the gene matches: 6. Written as DNA, the CDR3 is TGCAGCGTTTACCGGGACAGGGTTCAAGAGACCCAGTACTTC. The encoded protein is CSVYRDRVQETQYF.

J is TRBJ2-7 and V is TRBV27; possibly TRBD1 for D (5 bases). Germline assignment: CDR1 MNHEY and CDR2 SMNVEV (reference sequence). The CDR3 sequence is 15 residues long. The V gene lost 6 bases and the J gene lost 0 bases, with 15 bases spanning the gap. Here the CDR3 DNA reads TGTGCCAGCAGAGTCCGGCAGGGCCTCTCCTACGAGCAGTACTTC. It translates to CASRVRQGLSYEQYF.

The J gene is TRBJ2-5, the V gene TRBV18; 7 bases fit TRBD2. The CDR3 spans 16 residues. V lost 3 bases to trimming and J lost 2 bases; unmatched junction nucleotides: 9. From germline, CDR1 is KGHSH and CDR2 LQKENI. CDR3 sequence (DNA): TGTGCCAGCTCACCGGCTGGCGGGAGAGTGCAAGAGACCCAGTACTTC. It yields the protein CASSPAGGRVQETQYF.

The gene calls are TRBV9 and TRBJ2-5, with 7 positions matching TRBD2. V trimming: 4 bases; J trimming: 5 bases; junction bases outside the gene matches: 8. CDR3 length: 14 amino acids. Per germline, CDR1 SGDLS and CDR2 YYNGEE. CDR3 region: CASSPTTSRETQYF. CDR3 coding DNA: TGTGCCAGCAGCCCGACGACTAGCAGGGAGACCCAGTACTTC. Filled out from reference TRBV9 and TRBJ2-5, the complete variable domain reads DSGVTQTPKHLITATGQRVTLRCSPRSGDLSVYWYQQSLDQGLQFLIQYYNGEERAKGNILERFSAQQFPDLHSELNLSSLELGDSALYFCASSPTTSRETQYFGPGTRLLVL.

The rearrangement joins TRBV29-1 to TRBJ2-3; tentatively, D is TRBD2 (6 bases). The CDR3 runs to 15 residues. With 6 bases removed from V and 2 bases from J, the gap between germline ends came to 18 bases. The germline CDR1 and CDR2 sequences are SQVTM and ANQGSEA. This CDR3 reads CSVTKGGTHTDTQYF. CDR3 sequence (DNA): TGCAGCGTCACCAAGGGCGGGACCCACACAGATACGCAGTATTTT.

V gene TRBV14 combines with J gene TRBJ2-7; 9 nucleotides match TRBD2. The CDR3 length is 15 residues. V was clipped by 5 bases and J by 3 bases; unmatched bases: 8. Per germline, CDR1 SGHDN and CDR2 FVKESK. The CDR3 coding sequence is TGTGCCAGCAGCTTCTCCGGGACTAGCCGCTACGAGCAGTACTTC. Translation gives CASSFSGTSRYEQYF.

This rearrangement joins TRBV10-3 to TRBJ2-4, with D unresolved. CDR1 ENHRY and CDR2 SYGVKD come from the germline V gene. The CDR3 contains 13 residues. V was cut by 11 bases and J by 2 bases, with 13 bases left in between. In DNA form, the CDR3 reads TGTGCCTCCAGTTTTGATTCCAAAAACATTCAGTACTTC. It codes for CASSFDSKNIQYF.

The chain links TRBV30 to TRBJ2-1, with TRBD1 as a possible D gene (5 bases). The CDR3 is made up of 15 amino acids. CDR1 is GTSNPN and CDR2 is SVGIG in the germline V gene (reference sequence). V was pared by 0 bases and J by 0 bases, with 9 bases between. The CDR3 spells CAWSVRQTSYNEQFF. As DNA, the CDR3 is TGTGCCTGGAGTGTACGACAGACCTCCTACAATGAGCAGTTCTTC. The variable domain in full, completed from reference TRBV30 and TRBJ2-1, reads SQTIHQWPATLVQPVGSPLSLECTVEGTSNPNLYWYRQAAGRGLQLLFYSVGIGQISSEVPQNLSASRPQDRQFILSSKKLLLSDSGFYLCAWSVRQTSYNEQFFGPGTRLTVL.

The rearrangement links TRBV29-1 to TRBJ1-1; maybe TRBD1 (5 bases). Trimming shortened V by 5 bases and J by 6 bases, and 13 bases separated the two germline ends. This CDR3 comprises 12 residues. The germline V gene encodes CDR1 SQVTM and CDR2 ANQGSEA. CDR3 DNA: TGCAGCGTTTCATCAGGGTGGGCTGAAGCTTTCTTT. Its translation is CSVSSGWAEAFF.

This clone was detected a few times. The chain combines TRBV7-2 with TRBJ2-4, with TRBD2 identical over 11 bases. V shed 5 bases and J 3 bases; nucleotides not matched to a gene: 6. Germline values: CDR1 SGHTA, CDR2 FQGNSA. The CDR3 spans 16 residues. CDR3 sequence: CASSTVAGGGKNIQYF. CDR3 nucleotides: TGTGCCAGCAGCACCGTAGCGGGAGGGGGCAAAAACATTCAGTACTTC.

The rearrangement joins TRBV29-1 to TRBJ1-3, with D unresolved. This CDR3 is 12 amino acids long. Trimming pared 7 bases from V and 0 bases from J, leaving 7 bases between. The germline V gene encodes CDR1 SQVTM and CDR2 ANQGSEA. CDR3 sequence reads: CSGIDSGNTIYF. CDR3 in DNA: TGCAGCGGTATAGACTCTGGAAACACCATATATTTT.

This rearrangement joins TRBV4-1 to TRBJ2-3; D unclear. From germline, CDR1 is MGHRA and CDR2 YSYEKL. This CDR3 spans 16 amino acids. V lost 4 bases, J lost 0 bases, and 14 bases lay in between. The CDR3, as DNA: TGCGCCAGCAGCCCAAGCGAACGGAGAAGCACAGATACGCAGTATTTT. This sequence encodes CASSPSERRSTDTQYF.

J is TRBJ2-2 and V is TRBV2; possible D gene TRBD2, 5 bases. Germline V gene data show CDR1 as SNHLY and CDR2 as FYNNEI. This CDR3 spans 14 amino acids. The germline V and J ends were trimmed by 3 bases and 4 bases, with 9 bases remaining between them. The CDR3 sequence: CASSEVRGTGELFF. DNA for the CDR3: TGTGCCAGCAGTGAGGTTCGGGGCACCGGGGAGCTGTTTTTT.

The chain has TRBV14 and TRBJ2-7; perhaps D is TRBD1 or TRBD2 (5 bases each). The CDR3 loop spans 14 amino acids. V was pared by 1 base and J by 6 bases, with 13 bases between. CDR1 and CDR2 (germline): SGHDN, FVKESK. CDR3 in DNA: TGTGCCAGCAGCCAAGTTTCTTTTGGGGGCGAGCAGTACTTC. It specifies CASSQVSFGGEQYF.

The chain has TRBV7-9 and TRBJ1-1; D not certain. The germline V and J ends were trimmed by 7 bases and 6 bases, with 6 bases remaining between them. Per the germline V gene, CDR1 is SEHNR and CDR2 is FQNEAQ (reference sequence). This CDR3 comprises 10 residues. The CDR3 here is CASIGAEAFF. CDR3 bases: TGTGCCAGCATAGGCGCTGAAGCTTTCTTT.